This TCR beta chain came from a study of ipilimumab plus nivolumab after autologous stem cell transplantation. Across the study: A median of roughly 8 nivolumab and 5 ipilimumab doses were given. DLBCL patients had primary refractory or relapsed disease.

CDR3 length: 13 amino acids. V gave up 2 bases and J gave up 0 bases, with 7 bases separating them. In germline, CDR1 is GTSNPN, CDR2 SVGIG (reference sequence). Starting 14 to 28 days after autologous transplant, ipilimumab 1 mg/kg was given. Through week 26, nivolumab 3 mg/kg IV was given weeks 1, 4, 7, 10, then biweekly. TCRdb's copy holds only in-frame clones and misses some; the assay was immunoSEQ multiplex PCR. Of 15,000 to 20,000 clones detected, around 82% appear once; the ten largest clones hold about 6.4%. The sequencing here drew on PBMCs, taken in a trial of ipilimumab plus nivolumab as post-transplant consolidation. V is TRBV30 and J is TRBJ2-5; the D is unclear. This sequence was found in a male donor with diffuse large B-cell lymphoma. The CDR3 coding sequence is TGTGCCTGGAGTCGGCCGTACCAAGAGACCCAGTACTTC. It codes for CAWSRPYQETQYF.